This T cell receptor beta chain originates from a study of T-cell reconstitution after alpha-beta-depleted transplantation in children (dated by TCRdb to 2016 to 2018). Background on the whole study: T-cell immune reconstitution after TCRalphabeta/CD19-depleted allogeneic hematopoietic cell transplantation in children was quantitatively tracked in the study by means of TCR repertoire profiling.

Libraries were built with PCR. The data were produced on an Illumina HiSeq 2500. TCR library preparation used molecular barcoding, with unique molecular identifiers applied to normalize quantification of the TCRbeta repertoire. In TCRdb, the public reads were trimmed at Q25 with fastp and aligned with MiXCR, with productive beta chains retained. Entries that share a CDR3 protein sequence are merged under the most common genes and DNA. The sample contains around 240,000 distinct CDR3 sequences, 7.5% to 10% of them found a single time. The ten largest clones represent less than 6% of the sample. From its cysteine to its phenylalanine, the CDR3 spans 15 amino acids. The sequence is cut down to CDR3 DNA, 45 bases in frame from base 1. Looking up the germline V gene (reference sequence) yields CDR1 DFQATT and CDR2 SNEGSKA. V sheds 1 base and J sheds 3 bases, leaving 10 bases between their ends. This clonotype was seen at least ten times. No antigen is known for it. No much larger clone is present one base from it, and per-base qualities are unavailable.

The sample here was PBMCs from the stem cell graft donor, taken from the stem cell graft. This chain is built from TRBV20-1 and TRBJ2-6, with no confident D gene call. The TCR sequence derives from a human donor who donated a stem cell graft to a child with SCID. The DNA sequence is TGCAGTGCTAGAGGGGAACCGGGTGGGGCCAACGTCCTGACTTTC. It encodes CSARGEPGGANVLTF.